These 7 T cell receptor beta chains were all obtained from the same sample, sequenced in a study of T cell responses to AZD1222 COVID-19 vaccine. Libraries were prepared by immunoSEQ multiplex PCR; TCRdb keeps only in-frame clonotypes and omits some of them. The sample yields approximately 200,000 clones, about 87% seen once. The sample consisted of peripheral blood, taken on day 0 of MenACWY control vaccination. These receptors came from an adult in good health.

The chain combines TRBV27 with TRBJ1-2; 7 bases align to TRBD1. The V and J ends lost 5 bases and 7 bases, in that order; junction bases with no gene match: 7. Per the germline V gene, CDR1 is MNHEY and CDR2 is SMNVEV (reference sequence). The CDR3 has 13 amino acids. The CDR3 DNA is TGTGCCAGCAGTATTAGACAGGGTTTTGGCTACACCTTC. Translated, it gives CASSIRQGFGYTF.

V is TRBV4-2 and J is TRBJ1-1; D gene unclear. Trimming removed 1 base from V and 4 bases from J, with 1 base in between. Germline V gives CDR1 LGHNA, CDR2 YNFKEQ. The CDR3 loop spans 11 amino acids. DNA for the CDR3: TGTGCCAGCAGCCAAGCCACTGAAGCTTTCTTT. Its translation is CASSQATEAFF.

This clone was counted a single time. The gene calls are TRBV5-1 and TRBJ2-7; weak D call: TRBD2 (5 bases). V dropped 1 base and J dropped 3 bases, with 14 bases sitting between them. This CDR3 region has 15 residues. Per germline, CDR1 SGHRS and CDR2 YFSETQ. DNA of the CDR3: TGCGCCAGCAGCTTGTCGGGGAATTCCCTCTACGAGCAGTACTTC. Translating it yields CASSLSGNSLYEQYF.

This chain joins TRBV18 and TRBJ1-5; 7 nucleotides match TRBD1. Trimming removed 5 bases from V and 2 bases from J; junction bases left unmatched: 6. This CDR3 spans 15 amino acids. CDR1 and CDR2 from the germline V gene are KGHSH and LQKENI. The CDR3: CASSRDSNGNQPQHF. The CDR3 DNA is TGTGCCAGCTCAAGGGACAGTAATGGCAATCAGCCCCAGCATTTT.

The chain uses TRBV7-2 and TRBJ2-5, with D maybe TRBD2 (7 bases). Per germline, CDR1 SGHTA and CDR2 FQGNSA. The CDR3 totals 14 residues. V shed 4 bases and J shed 7 bases, with 16 bases lying between them. The CDR3 sequence: CASSSGLGGGTQYF. In DNA form, the CDR3 reads TGTGCCAGCAGCTCCGGACTAGGGGGAGGGACCCAGTACTTC.

In this sample, this clone turned up once. The chain uses TRBV7-6 and TRBJ1-5, with D possibly TRBD1 on 6 matching bases. The CDR3 totals 14 residues. Trimming removed 1 base at V and 5 bases at J, with 9 bases between. Germline loops: CDR1 SGHVS, CDR2 FNYEAQ. The DNA for the CDR3 is TGTGCCAGCAGCTTAGAGACAGGTGATCAGCCCCAGCATTTT. It encodes CASSLETGDQPQHF.

The chain couples TRBV7-9 to TRBJ2-7; 9 bases line up with TRBD2. This CDR3 comprises 15 residues. CDR1 and CDR2 from the germline V gene are SEHNR and FQNEAQ (reference sequence). V shed 1 base, J shed 3 bases, and the junction held 4 bases outside the gene matches. CDR3 sequence reads: CASSLVRAGGYEQYF. In DNA, the CDR3 is TGTGCCAGCAGCTTAGTGCGAGCGGGGGGCTACGAGCAGTACTTC.